A single sample gave rise to the 19 T cell receptor beta chains below, sequenced in a study of OX40 agonist ivuxolimab in advanced cancers. TCRdb's table, derived via immunoSEQ multiplex PCR, lists solely in-frame clones and lacks some. The sample holds approximately 53,000 clones, over 85% seen once. Sequenced material: CD4+ or CD8+ T cells sorted from blood, taken in a trial of the OX40 agonist ivuxolimab. All receptors come from an adult with an advanced solid tumor such as melanoma, head and neck, liver or kidney cancer.

The J gene is TRBJ2-7, the V gene TRBV5-8; no clear D gene. V shed 7 bases and J shed 0 bases, with 11 bases lying between them. The CDR3 has 13 amino acids. Germline V CDR1 and CDR2: SGHTS, YDEGEE. CDR3 in DNA: TGTGCCAGCTGTCAAGGGATCTCCTACGAGCAGTACTTC. Its protein product is CASCQGISYEQYF. Full variable domain (rest looked up from reference TRBV5-8 and TRBJ2-7): EAGVTQSPTHLIKTRGQQATLRCSPISGHTSVYWYQQALGLGLQFLLWYDEGEERNRGNFPPRFSGRQFPNYSSELNVNALELEDSALYLCASCQGISYEQYFGPGTRLTVT.

The CDR3 sequence: CASSVGRTGNTIYF. CDR3 coding DNA: TGTGCCAGCAGCGTAGGACGAACGGGAAACACCATATATTTT. The chain couples TRBV9 to TRBJ1-3; D call uncertain. The CDR3 is 14 amino acids. V lost 0 bases and J 4 bases, leaving 8 bases between the germline ends. Germline V lookup: CDR1 SGDLS, CDR2 YYNGEE.

This clone counts as medium-sized. V gene TRBV4-3 combines with J gene TRBJ2-5; 9 nucleotides agree with TRBD1. J lost 2 bases, V lost 1 base, and 2 bases had no gene match. Germline CDR1 reads LGHNA; CDR2 reads YSLEER. The CDR3 runs 15 residues. The CDR3 here is CASSQGDRAQETQYF. The DNA for the CDR3 is TGCGCCAGCAGCCAAGGGGACAGGGCGCAAGAGACCCAGTACTTC.

The chain uses TRBV5-8 and TRBJ1-5; no clear D gene. The V end was cut by 2 bases, the J end by 6 bases, with 3 bases between. The CDR3 length is 11 residues. CDR1 and CDR2 from the germline V gene are SGHTS and YDEGEE. The CDR3, as DNA: TGTGCCAGCAGCTTAAGTCAGCCCCAGCATTTT. Translation: CASSLSQPQHF.

The rearrangement links TRBV4-3 to TRBJ2-2; 10 bases fit TRBD2. V was clipped by 0 bases and J by 5 bases; unmatched bases: 12. In germline, CDR1 is LGHNA, CDR2 YSLEER. The CDR3 consists of 19 residues. The CDR3 region is CASSQDRLAGVPGTGELFF. CDR3 nucleotide sequence: TGCGCCAGCAGCCAAGATAGGCTAGCGGGAGTCCCCGGTACCGGGGAGCTGTTTTTT.

The CDR3 region is CASSPEDPGPYEQYF. DNA for the CDR3: TGTGCCAGCTCACCCGAGGACCCGGGCCCCTACGAGCAGTACTTC. This chain joins TRBV18 and TRBJ2-7; no clear D gene. This CDR3 comprises 15 residues. CDR1 and CDR2 from the germline V gene are KGHSH and LQKENI. Trimming stripped 3 bases from V and 2 bases from J, with 14 bases between. The complete variable domain, with remaining parts taken from reference TRBV18 and TRBJ2-7, reads NAGVMQNPRHLVRRRGQEARLRCSPMKGHSHVYWYRQLPEEGLKFMVYLQKENIIDESGMPKERFSAEFPKEGPSILRIQQVVRGDSAAYFCASSPEDPGPYEQYFGPGTRLTVT.

The DNA for the CDR3 is TGTGCCAGCAGTTTAAGAAGCACCGGGGAGCTGTTTTTT. It specifies CASSLRSTGELFF. The rearrangement uses TRBV28 and TRBJ2-2; D is undetermined. Germline V gene lookup returns CDR1 MDHEN and CDR2 SYDVKM. This CDR3 comprises 13 residues. Trimming left V 2 bases short and J 4 bases short, with 5 bases between.

The chain combines TRBV6-5 with TRBJ2-3; tentatively, D is TRBD1 or TRBD2 (5 bases each). CDR3 length: 15 residues. Germline V gene lookup returns CDR1 MNHEY and CDR2 SVGAGI. The V and J ends lost 4 bases and 6 bases respectively, with 17 bases between them. The CDR3 nucleotides read TGTGCCAGCAGTTCACCACGCCGGGACCCGGATACGCAGTATTTT. This translates into CASSSPRRDPDTQYF.

Here the CDR3 DNA reads TGTGCCAGTAGCCCCGGGTCAGGGGCCTCCTACGAGCAGTACTTC. Translating it yields CASSPGSGASYEQYF. The chain uses TRBV19 and TRBJ2-7, with D possibly matching TRBD1 (6 bases). CDR1 and CDR2 from the germline V gene are LNHDA and SQIVND (reference sequence). The CDR3 extends over 15 amino acids. Trimming left V 6 bases short and J 0 bases short, with 15 bases between.

The genes are TRBV4-1 and TRBJ2-7; the D gene is possibly TRBD2 (6 bases). Germline assignment: CDR1 MGHRA and CDR2 YSYEKL. V gave up 0 bases and J gave up 3 bases, with 21 bases separating them. The CDR3 runs 18 residues. The CDR3 is CASSQEALAGFVIYEQYF. In DNA form, the CDR3 reads TGCGCCAGCAGCCAAGAGGCTCTGGCGGGGTTCGTCATCTACGAGCAGTACTTC.

This rearrangement joins TRBV10-3 to TRBJ2-5; TRBD1 is a possible D gene (5 bases). Trimming pared 0 bases from V and 5 bases from J, leaving 16 bases between. This CDR3 has 16 amino acids. CDR1 is ENHRY, CDR2 SYGVKD, per germline. CDR3 DNA: TGTGCCATCAGTGAGTCAAGGCAGGGTCTCCGGGAGACCCAGTACTTC. Translated, it gives CAISESRQGLRETQYF.

CDR3 amino acids: CASSWLTGDANYGYTF. CDR3 nucleotides: TGTGCCAGCAGTTGGCTCACAGGGGACGCTAACTATGGCTACACCTTC. The rearrangement uses TRBV28 and TRBJ1-2, with TRBD1 identical over 7 bases. The germline CDR1 and CDR2 sequences are MDHEN and SYDVKM. The V and J ends lost 4 bases and 0 bases, in that order; junction bases with no gene match: 8. The CDR3 sequence is 16 residues long.

V and J are TRBV2 and TRBJ2-7; D remains unclear. CDR3 length equals 13 residues. Germline loops: CDR1 SNHLY, CDR2 FYNNEI. Trimming shortened V by 2 bases and J by 2 bases, and 7 bases separated the two germline ends. The CDR3, as DNA: TGTGCCAGCAGTGAATGGGCCGCCTACGAGCAGTACTTC. It specifies CASSEWAAYEQYF.

The chain is built from TRBV5-1 and TRBJ2-5; D is unresolved. This CDR3 is 12 amino acids long. In germline, CDR1 is SGHRS, CDR2 YFSETQ. The germline V and J ends were trimmed by 7 bases and 11 bases, with 18 bases remaining between them. The CDR3 loop is CASASSSSEQYF. The CDR3 DNA is TGCGCCAGCGCTTCCTCGTCGTCGGAGCAGTACTTC.

J is TRBJ1-2 and V is TRBV9; TRBD1 agrees at 7 bases. The CDR3 spans 15 residues. Germline CDR1 SGDLS, CDR2 YYNGEE. After removal of 0 bases from V and 4 bases from J, the junction contained 6 bases not matched to a gene. The CDR3 protein is CASSVEGGGGYGYTF. The CDR3 DNA reads as TGTGCCAGCAGCGTAGAGGGAGGGGGCGGCTATGGCTACACCTTC.

The J gene is TRBJ2-7, the V gene TRBV11-2; 9 bases agree with TRBD2. From germline, CDR1 is SGHAT and CDR2 FQNNGV. There are 15 residues in the CDR3. V lost 3 bases and J lost 1; bases outside the gene matches: 4. The CDR3 DNA follows: TGTGCCAGCAGCTTGGCCGCGGGAGGGTCCTACGAGCAGTACTTC. Protein sequence: CASSLAAGGSYEQYF.

The chain uses TRBV28 and TRBJ1-5; 8 positions agree with TRBD1. V lost 5 bases and J lost 0; bases outside the gene matches: 12. This CDR3 contains 18 residues. Germline CDR1 is MDHEN and CDR2 is SYDVKM. Here the CDR3 DNA reads TGTGCCAGCAGTCCAGGACAGGGCAGTCTTTATAGCAATCAGCCCCAGCATTTT. It specifies CASSPGQGSLYSNQPQHF.

The rearrangement joins TRBV19 to TRBJ2-7, with 9 bases that match TRBD1. Germline loops: CDR1 LNHDA, CDR2 SQIVND (reference sequence). The CDR3 spans 14 residues. V lost 10 bases and J lost 6; bases outside the gene matches: 13. As DNA, the CDR3 is TGTGCCACTAACTCCGGGACAGGGTATTTCGAGCAGTACTTC. Translated: CATNSGTGYFEQYF.

The chain uses TRBV6-5 and TRBJ2-1, with D possibly being TRBD2 (6 bases). Trimming left V 3 bases short and J 5 bases short, with 14 bases between. Looked up from germline, CDR1 is MNHEY and CDR2 is SVGAGI. This CDR3 is built from 15 residues. The CDR3 reads CASSYRVRGNNEQFF. CDR3 in DNA: TGTGCCAGCAGTTATAGGGTCCGGGGGAACAATGAGCAGTTCTTC.